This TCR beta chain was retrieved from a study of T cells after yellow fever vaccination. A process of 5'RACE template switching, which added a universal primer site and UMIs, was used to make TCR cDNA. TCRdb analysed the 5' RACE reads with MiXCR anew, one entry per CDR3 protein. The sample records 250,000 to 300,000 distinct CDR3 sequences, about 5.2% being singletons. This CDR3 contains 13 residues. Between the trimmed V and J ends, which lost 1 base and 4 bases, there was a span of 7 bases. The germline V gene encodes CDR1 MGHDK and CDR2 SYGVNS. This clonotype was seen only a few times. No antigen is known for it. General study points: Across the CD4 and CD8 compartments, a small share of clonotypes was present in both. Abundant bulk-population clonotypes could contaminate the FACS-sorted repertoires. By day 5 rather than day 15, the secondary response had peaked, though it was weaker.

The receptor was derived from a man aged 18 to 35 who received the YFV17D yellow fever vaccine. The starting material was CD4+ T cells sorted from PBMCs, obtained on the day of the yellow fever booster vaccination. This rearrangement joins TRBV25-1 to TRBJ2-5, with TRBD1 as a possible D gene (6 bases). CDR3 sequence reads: CASSEWGRETQYF. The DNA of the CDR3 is TGTGCCAGCAGTGAATGGGGGCGAGAGACCCAGTACTTC. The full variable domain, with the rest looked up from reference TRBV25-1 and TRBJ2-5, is EADIYQTPRYLVIGTGKKITLECSQTMGHDKMYWYQQDPGMELHLIHYSYGVNSTEKGDLSSESTVSRIRTEHFPLTLESARPSHTSQYLCASSEWGRETQYFGPGTRLLVL.